Presented here are 9 T cell receptor beta chains from one specimen sequenced in a study of radiation and T cells in renal cell carcinoma. Clones were read by immunoSEQ multiplex PCR, and TCRdb kept only the in-frame ones, dropping some. The sample contains around 74,000 clones, around four fifths of which appear only once. Time point defined: blood 4 weeks post-SBRT, at nephrectomy. This sample's treatment: 15 Gy SBRT to primary tumor, nephrectomy 4 weeks later. The starting material was blood, obtained from a patient whose treatment included radiotherapy and nephrectomy. The receptor source for this set is a woman aged 60-75 years with renal cell carcinoma.

The V gene is TRBV19, the J gene TRBJ2-1, with D possibly matching TRBD1 (6 bases). Trimming removed 10 bases at V and 0 bases at J, with 10 bases between. Germline CDR1 is LNHDA and CDR2 is SQIVND (reference sequence). The CDR3 spans 13 residues. The CDR3 nucleotides are TGTGCCACCATGACAGGCTCCTACAATGAGCAGTTCTTC. Its protein is CATMTGSYNEQFF.

The V call is TRBV7-9, the J call TRBJ1-2; D remains unclear. The CDR3 is 13 residues long. Per germline, CDR1 SEHNR and CDR2 FQNEAQ (reference sequence). Trimming removed 4 bases at V and 3 bases at J, with 9 bases between. The chain's CDR3 is CASSSNPYYGYTF. For the CDR3, the DNA is TGTGCCAGCAGCTCGAACCCTTACTATGGCTACACCTTC. Combining the CDR3 with reference TRBV7-9 and TRBJ1-2 gives the whole variable domain DTGVSQNPRHKITKRGQNVTFRCDPISEHNRLYWYRQTLGQGPEFLTYFQNEAQLEKSRLLSDRFSAERPKGSFSTLEIQRTEQGDSAMYLCASSSNPYYGYTFGSGTRLTVV.

The chain links TRBV6-1 to TRBJ1-4; D unclear. The germline V gene has CDR1 MNHNS and CDR2 SASEGT. There are 17 residues in the CDR3. Trimming pared 0 bases from V and 0 bases from J, leaving 11 bases between. CDR3 sequence: CASSEAPPAATNEKLFF. The CDR3 nucleotides are TGTGCCAGCAGTGAAGCGCCCCCCGCTGCAACTAATGAAAAACTGTTTTTT.

This chain links TRBV4-3 with TRBJ1-1, with 8 positions matching TRBD1. Germline V lookup: CDR1 LGHNA, CDR2 YSLEER. The ends lost 4 bases at V and 0 bases at J; junction bases unmatched: 4. The length of the CDR3 is 15 residues. The CDR3 is CASSLSQGVNTEAFF. The CDR3, as DNA: TGCGCCAGCAGCCTCTCACAGGGGGTGAACACTGAAGCTTTCTTT.

This chain uses TRBV11-3 with TRBJ2-2; D is unclear. Trimming pared 0 bases from V and 8 bases from J, leaving 7 bases between. The CDR3 has 13 residues. Germline CDR1 reads SGHNT; CDR2 reads YENEEA. Here the CDR3 DNA reads TGTGCCAGCAGCTTAGATCCGGGTGGGGAGCTGTTTTTT. Translated: CASSLDPGGELFF.

V usage is TRBV28 and J usage is TRBJ2-7; D gene unclear. This CDR3 region has 17 residues. Trimming removed 8 bases at V and 3 bases at J, with 26 bases between. Germline loops: CDR1 MDHEN, CDR2 SYDVKM. The CDR3 reads CASPPSQGPSQDYEQYF. In nucleotides, the CDR3 is TGTGCCAGCCCCCCCAGCCAAGGGCCCTCCCAGGACTACGAGCAGTACTTC.

This chain links TRBV27 with TRBJ2-1; 11 bases agree with TRBD2. The germline V gene encodes CDR1 MNHEY and CDR2 SMNVEV (reference sequence). The CDR3 is 14 amino acids. V lost 6 bases and J lost 6; bases outside the gene matches: 4. Here the CDR3 reads CASSGTSGFNEQFF. The CDR3 coding sequence is TGTGCCAGCAGCGGGACTAGCGGATTCAATGAGCAGTTCTTC.

V usage is TRBV11-2 and J usage is TRBJ2-7, with 12 bases aligning to TRBD1. Germline lookup yields CDR1 SGHAT and CDR2 FQNNGV. V shed 3 bases and J 4 bases; nucleotides not matched to a gene: 10. The CDR3 loop spans 17 amino acids. In DNA form, the CDR3 reads TGTGCCAGCAGCTTGGGTGGCTGGGACAGGGGGCAGTACGAGCAGTACTTC. It specifies CASSLGGWDRGQYEQYF.

This clone has only one observation. The chain carries TRBV7-9 and TRBJ2-1; a weak D match, TRBD1 (5 bases). V shed 4 bases and J shed 6 bases, with 10 bases lying between them. The CDR3 runs 13 residues. Looked up from germline, CDR1 is SEHNR and CDR2 is FQNEAQ (reference sequence). In nucleotides, the CDR3 is TGTGCCAGCAGCTATAAGGGGTTCAATGAGCAGTTCTTC. Encoded protein: CASSYKGFNEQFF.